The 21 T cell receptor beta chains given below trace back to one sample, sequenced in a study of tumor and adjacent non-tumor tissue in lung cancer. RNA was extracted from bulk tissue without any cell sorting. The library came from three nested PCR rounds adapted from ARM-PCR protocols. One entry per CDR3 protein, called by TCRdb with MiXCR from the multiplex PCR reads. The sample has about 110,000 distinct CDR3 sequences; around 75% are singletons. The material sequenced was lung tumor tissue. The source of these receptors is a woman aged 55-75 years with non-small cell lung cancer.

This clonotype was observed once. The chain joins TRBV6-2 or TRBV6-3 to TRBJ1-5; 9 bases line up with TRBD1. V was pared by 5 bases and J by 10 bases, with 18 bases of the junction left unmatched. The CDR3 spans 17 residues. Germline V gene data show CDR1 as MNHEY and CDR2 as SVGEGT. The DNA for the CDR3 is TGTGCCAGCAGTCTAACCCGGACAGGGGCGAGGGATGAACCCCAGCATTTT. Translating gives CASSLTRTGARDEPQHF.

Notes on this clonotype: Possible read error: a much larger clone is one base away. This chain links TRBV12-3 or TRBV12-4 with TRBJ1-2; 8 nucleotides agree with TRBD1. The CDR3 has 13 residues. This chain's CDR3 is CVSSSDRASGYTF. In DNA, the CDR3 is TGTGTCAGCAGTTCGGACAGGGCGTCCGGCTACACCTTC.

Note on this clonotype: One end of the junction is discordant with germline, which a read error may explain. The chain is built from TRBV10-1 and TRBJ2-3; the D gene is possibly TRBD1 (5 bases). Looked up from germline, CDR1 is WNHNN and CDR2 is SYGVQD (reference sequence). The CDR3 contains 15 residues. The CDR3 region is CVSSEAQDPTDTQYF. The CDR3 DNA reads TGCGTCAGCAGTGAGGCACAGGACCCCACAGATACGCAGTATTTT.

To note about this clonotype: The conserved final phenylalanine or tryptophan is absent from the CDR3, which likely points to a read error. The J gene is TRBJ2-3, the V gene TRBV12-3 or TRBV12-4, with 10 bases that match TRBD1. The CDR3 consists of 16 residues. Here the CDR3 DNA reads TGTATCTGCAGTTCAACCGGGACAGGGGCGACAGATACGCAGTATGTT. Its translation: CICSSTGTGATDTQYV.

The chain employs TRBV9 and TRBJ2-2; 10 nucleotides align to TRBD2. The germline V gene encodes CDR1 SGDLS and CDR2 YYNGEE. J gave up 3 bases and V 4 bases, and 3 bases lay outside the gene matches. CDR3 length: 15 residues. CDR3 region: CASSSSGGYTGELFF. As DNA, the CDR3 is TGTGCCAGCAGCTCTAGCGGGGGATACACCGGGGAGCTGTTTTTT.

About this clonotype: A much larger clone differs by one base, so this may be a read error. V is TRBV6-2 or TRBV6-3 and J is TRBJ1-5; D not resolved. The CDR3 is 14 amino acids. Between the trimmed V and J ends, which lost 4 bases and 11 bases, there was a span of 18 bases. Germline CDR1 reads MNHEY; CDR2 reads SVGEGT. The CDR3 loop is CASSWTTVRPSQHF. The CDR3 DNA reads TGTGCCAGCAGTTGGACGACCGTAAGGCCGTCCCAGCATTTT.

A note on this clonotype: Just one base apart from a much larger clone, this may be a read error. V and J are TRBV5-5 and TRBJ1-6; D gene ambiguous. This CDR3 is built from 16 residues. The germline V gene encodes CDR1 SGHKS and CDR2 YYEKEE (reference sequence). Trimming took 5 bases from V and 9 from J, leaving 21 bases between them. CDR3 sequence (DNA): TGTGCCAGCAGACCTTCCCCCCAAGAGGGCGGTTCACCCCTCCACTTT. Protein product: CASRPSPQEGGSPLHF.

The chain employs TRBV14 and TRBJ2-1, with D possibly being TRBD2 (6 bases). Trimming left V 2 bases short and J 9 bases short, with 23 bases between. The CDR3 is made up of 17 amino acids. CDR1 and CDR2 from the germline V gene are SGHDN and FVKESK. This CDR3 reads CASSQRGGTGASLEQFF. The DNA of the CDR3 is TGTGCCAGCAGCCAAAGGGGTGGTACGGGAGCCTCTCTTGAGCAGTTCTTC.

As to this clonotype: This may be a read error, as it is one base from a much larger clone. The CDR3 spells CVSRDRFYEQYF. DNA for the CDR3: TGTGTCAGCAGGGACAGGTTCTACGAGCAGTACTTC. J is TRBJ2-7 and V is TRBV6-2 or TRBV6-3; the match to TRBD1 covers 8 bases. This CDR3 has 12 amino acids. Germline CDR1 and CDR2: MNHEY and SVGEGT.

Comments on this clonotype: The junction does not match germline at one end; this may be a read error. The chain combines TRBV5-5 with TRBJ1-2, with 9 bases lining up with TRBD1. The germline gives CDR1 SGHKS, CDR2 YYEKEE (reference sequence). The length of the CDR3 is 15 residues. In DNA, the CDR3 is TGTGCCAGCAACTTGGGGTTACAGGGGGCACTTGGCTACACCTTC. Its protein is CASNLGLQGALGYTF.

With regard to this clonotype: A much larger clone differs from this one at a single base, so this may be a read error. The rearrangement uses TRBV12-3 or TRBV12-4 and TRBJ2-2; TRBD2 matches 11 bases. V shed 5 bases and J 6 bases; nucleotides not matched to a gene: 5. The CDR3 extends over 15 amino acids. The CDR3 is CASSQLAGDPGELFF. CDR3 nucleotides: TGTGCCAGCAGTCAACTAGCGGGGGACCCCGGGGAGCTGTTTTTT.

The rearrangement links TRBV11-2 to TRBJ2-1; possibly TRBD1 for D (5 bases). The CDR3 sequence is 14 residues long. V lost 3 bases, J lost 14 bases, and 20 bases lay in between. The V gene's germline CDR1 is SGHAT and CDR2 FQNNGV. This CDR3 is CASSFSDSGNEEFF. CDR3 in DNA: TGTGCCAGCAGCTTTTCCGACAGTGGAAATGAAGAGTTCTTC.

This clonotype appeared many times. This CDR3 is CSVGDRAPGYTF. DNA for the CDR3: TGCAGCGTAGGGGACAGGGCACCTGGCTACACCTTC. This chain uses TRBV29-1 with TRBJ1-2, with 9 bases matching TRBD1. Germline loops: CDR1 SQVTM, CDR2 ANQGSEA. The CDR3 sequence is 12 residues long. The V segment lost 6 bases and the J segment 7 bases; nucleotides outside the gene matches: 6.

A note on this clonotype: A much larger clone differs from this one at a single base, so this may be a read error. Here the CDR3 reads CSGTVFSYNDQFF. The CDR3 nucleotides are TGCAGCGGGACAGTTTTCTCCTACAATGACCAGTTCTTC. The chain couples TRBV29-1 to TRBJ2-1; possibly TRBD1 for D (6 bases). This CDR3 comprises 13 residues. Germline CDR1 reads SQVTM; CDR2 reads ANQGSEA.

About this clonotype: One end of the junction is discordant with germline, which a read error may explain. The chain's CDR3 is CVSSQDLGGWELFF. The CDR3 DNA reads as TGCGTCAGCAGCCAAGATTTGGGCGGATGGGAGCTGTTTTTT. The chain employs TRBV4-3 and TRBJ2-2; D is unclear. The CDR3 is 14 amino acids. The germline gives CDR1 LGHNA, CDR2 YSLEER.

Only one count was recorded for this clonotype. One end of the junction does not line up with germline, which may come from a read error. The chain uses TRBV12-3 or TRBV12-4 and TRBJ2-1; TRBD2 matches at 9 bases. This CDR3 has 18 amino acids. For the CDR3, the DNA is TGTGCCAGCAGTTTACCCCCTTTAGGCGGGGGGGCTAGTGATGAACAGTTCTTC. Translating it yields CASSLPPLGGGASDEQFF.

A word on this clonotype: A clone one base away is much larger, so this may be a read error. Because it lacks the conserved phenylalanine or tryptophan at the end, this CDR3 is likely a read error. The CDR3 region is CASSPQRSSGELFL. The CDR3, as DNA: TGTGCCAGCAGCCCCCAGAGGAGCTCCGGGGAGCTGTTTCTT. V usage is TRBV7-3 and J usage is TRBJ2-2; D is ambiguous. The CDR3 totals 14 residues. V lost 5 bases and J 6 bases, leaving 13 bases between the germline ends. CDR1 and CDR2 (germline): SGHTA, FQGTGA.

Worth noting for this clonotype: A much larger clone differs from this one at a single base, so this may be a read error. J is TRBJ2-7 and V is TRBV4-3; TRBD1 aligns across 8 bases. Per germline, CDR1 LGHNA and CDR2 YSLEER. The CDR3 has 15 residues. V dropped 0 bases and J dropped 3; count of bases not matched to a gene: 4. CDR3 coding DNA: TGCGCCAGCAGCCAAGAAACACAGGGGGTCTACGAGCAGTACTTC. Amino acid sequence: CASSQETQGVYEQYF.

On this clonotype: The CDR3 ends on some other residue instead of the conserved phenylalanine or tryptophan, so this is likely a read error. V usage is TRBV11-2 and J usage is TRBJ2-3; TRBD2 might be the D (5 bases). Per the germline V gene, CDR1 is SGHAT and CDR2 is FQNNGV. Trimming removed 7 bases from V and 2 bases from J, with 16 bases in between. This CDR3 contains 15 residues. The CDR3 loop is CASNLEVRVTDTQYL. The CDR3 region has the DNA TGTGCCAGCAACCTGGAGGTTAGGGTCACAGATACGCAGTATCTT.

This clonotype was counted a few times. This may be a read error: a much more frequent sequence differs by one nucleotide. In DNA, the CDR3 is TGTACCAGCAGTGAAGATTGGTTGGGCACTGAAGCTTTCTTT. Encoded protein: CTSSEDWLGTEAFF. The V call is TRBV6-1, the J call TRBJ1-1; D not certain. Germline V gene data show CDR1 as MNHNS and CDR2 as SASEGT. The CDR3 sequence is 14 residues long.

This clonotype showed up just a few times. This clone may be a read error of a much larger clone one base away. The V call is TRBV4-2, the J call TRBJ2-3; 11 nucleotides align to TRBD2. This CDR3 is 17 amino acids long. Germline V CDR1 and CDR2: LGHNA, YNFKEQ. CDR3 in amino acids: CASSLGLAAQNTDKQYF. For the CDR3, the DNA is TGTGCCAGCAGCCTGGGACTAGCGGCCCAAAACACAGATAAGCAGTATTTT.